The clone carrying this T cell receptor beta chain was observed a single time. Its target is not known. This record comes from a study of cytomegalovirus exposure and HLA in healthy donors. Study results and limitations: TCR beta V- and J-gene trimming, according to a later analysis, was linked to a missense DCLRE1C variant. Most TCR sequences were rare, but some public TCRs occurred in many donors. At a 0.05 false discovery rate, a later analysis found 15,000 to 20,000 TCR beta sequences to be associated with HLA alleles. A few chains linked to CMV were shown in vitro to be specific for CMV antigens.

The PCR employed 60 Vbeta primers together with 13 Jbeta primers. Data came from immunoSEQ multiplex PCR; TCRdb stores just in-frame clones and leaves some out. The data show over 120,000 clones, under 80% seen once. Germline-derived CDR1 and CDR2 are SGHRS and YFSETQ. The CDR3 runs to 12 residues. Trimming removed 3 bases from V and 4 bases from J, with 8 bases in between. This clonotype was obtained from a man in his late teens or twenties in good health and CMV-seropositive. Sequenced material: PBMCs. V and J are TRBV5-1 and TRBJ2-7, with D perhaps matching TRBD1 (6 bases). Here the CDR3 reads CASSSQGYEQYF. The CDR3 DNA sequence: TGCGCCAGCAGCTCGCAGGGGTACGAGCAGTACTTC. Complete variable domain (other parts from reference TRBV5-1 and TRBJ2-7): KAGVTQTPRYLIKTRGQQVTLSCSPISGHRSVSWYQQTPGQGLQFLFEYFSETQRNKGNFPGRFSGRQFSNSRSEMNVSTLELGDSALYLCASSSQGYEQYFGPGTRLTVT.